Listed below are T cell receptor beta chains from one sample, sequenced in a study of cytotoxic CD8 clonotypes in ibrutinib-treated CLL. Profiled with immunoSEQ multiplex PCR; TCRdb holds only in-frame clones, not every one. The profile shows approximately 50,000 clones, 69% of them singletons. The specimen comprised PBMCs, sampled after 12 months of ibrutinib treatment. These receptors were collected from a human donor with chronic lymphocytic leukemia. Both conserved end residues are part of each CDR3. Clone size is not always given. Where it is, it says once, few, many or a class for expanded clones.

clone_size v_call cdr3_aa
- TRBV9 CASSVGELVTGGDSPLHF
- TRBV19 CASSSLRGEVYNEQFF
once TRBV25-1 CASSELRDHQPQHF
- TRBV19 CASSKGWNTEAFF
- TRBV28 CASNGGYGHAREQFF
- TRBV18 CASSPSLAGGYNEQFF
- TRBV2 CASSPLGGGSGNTIYF
- TRBV25-1 CASSEPGQIEAFF
- TRBV9 CASSVVGQPGNSPLHF
- TRBV10-3 CAISDRDTGYTF
few TRBV2 CASSEVGVQLGQPQHF
- TRBV19 CASSIEGAGANVLTF
- TRBV5-6 CASSLPGYNSPLHF
- TRBV11-3 CASSSRFSSYNEQFF
- TRBV5-1 CASSLGVGANWEETQYF
- TRBV7-8 CASSPEGVGSEQYF
- TRBV11-2 CASSLVAVGEAFF
- TRBV18 CASSHSRDGVGNTEAFF
once TRBV7-2 CASSLPGSNTYGYTF
- TRBV7-6 CASSLGQGPHTEAFF
- TRBV6-5 CASSPQGSHEQYF
- TRBV6-1 CASSAGTGVNSNQPQHF
many TRBV7-6 CASSPNLGLAGAFSYEQYF
- TRBV5-3 CARRPPRGPYEQYF